The 3 T cell receptor beta chains below all came from one sample that was sequenced in a study of technical replicates of blood from several donors. The protocol was immunoSEQ multiplex PCR, while the TCRdb copy is restricted to in-frame clones and leaves out a portion. The sample lists over 65,000 clones; roughly 94% were seen once. Sequenced sample: T cells isolated from PBMCs. Every receptor here comes from a human donor in good health.

CDR3: CASSQDLRNTEAFF. The DNA for the CDR3 is TGTGCCAGCAGCCAAGATCTACGAAACACTGAAGCTTTCTTT. The V and J genes are TRBV4-2 and TRBJ1-1; no clear D. CDR1 and CDR2 from the germline V gene are LGHNA and YNFKEQ. The CDR3 consists of 14 residues. V was clipped by 0 bases and J by 2 bases, with 7 bases between them.

This clone was counted a few times. The chain uses TRBV5-5 and TRBJ1-2; TRBD1 aligns across 9 bases. There are 17 residues in the CDR3. The V segment lost 3 bases and the J segment 4 bases; nucleotides outside the gene matches: 13. CDR1 and CDR2 from the germline V gene are SGHKS and YYEKEE (reference sequence). The CDR3 reads CASSSTGGFWSGYGYTF. CDR3 bases: TGTGCCAGCAGCTCTACAGGGGGCTTTTGGAGTGGCTATGGCTACACCTTC.

The chain combines TRBV29-1 with TRBJ2-1; TRBD2 matches 9 bases. Germline assignment: CDR1 SQVTM and CDR2 ANQGSEA. This CDR3 is 13 amino acids long. V dropped 4 bases and J dropped 12; count of bases not matched to a gene: 10. CDR3 nucleotides: TGCAGCGTTGGAGAACTAGCGGGCTGGGGGCAGTTCTTC. Encoded protein: CSVGELAGWGQFF.